The TCR beta chain under discussion was sequenced for a study of OX40 agonist ivuxolimab in advanced cancers. As for the study in general: All patients had ivuxolimab intravenously every 2 weeks at 0.01 to 10 mg/kg. Cancers in dose escalation were hepatocellular, melanoma, renal cell and head and neck.

The CDR3 is made up of 14 amino acids. Germline CDR1 and CDR2: MNHNY and SVGAGI (reference sequence). V lost 4 bases, J lost 6 bases, and 9 bases stayed unmatched. With regard to this clone: Antigen specificity is unknown.

Overall study results and limits: Low normalized T-cell clonal expansion was additionally recorded for some nonresponders. Among the least clonally expanded were partial responders at 0.1-3.0 mg/kg.

Assay: immunoSEQ multiplex PCR; the TCRdb copy retains only in-frame clones and omits some. Here the sample spans tens of thousands of clones, approximately 85% being singletons. The chain joins TRBV6-6 to TRBJ2-7, with TRBD2 matching 7 bases. The sequencing here drew on CD4+ or CD8+ T cells sorted from blood, taken in a trial of the OX40 agonist ivuxolimab. The sequence came from an adult with an advanced solid tumor such as melanoma, head and neck, liver or kidney cancer. CDR3 amino acids: CASSFRTAGAEQYF. The CDR3 coding sequence is TGTGCCAGCAGTTTCCGCACCGCGGGAGCCGAGCAGTACTTC.